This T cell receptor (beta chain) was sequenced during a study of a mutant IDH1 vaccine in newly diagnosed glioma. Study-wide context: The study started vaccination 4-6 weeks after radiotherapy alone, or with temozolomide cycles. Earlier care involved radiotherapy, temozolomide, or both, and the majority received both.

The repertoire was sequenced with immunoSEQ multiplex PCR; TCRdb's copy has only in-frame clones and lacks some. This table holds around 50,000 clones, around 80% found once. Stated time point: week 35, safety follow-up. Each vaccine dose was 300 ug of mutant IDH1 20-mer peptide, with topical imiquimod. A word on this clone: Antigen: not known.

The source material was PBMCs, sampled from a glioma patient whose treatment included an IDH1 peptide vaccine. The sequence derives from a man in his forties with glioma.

The CDR3 loop reads CASSPGQGNNNSPLHF. The CDR3 nucleotides are TGTGCCAGTAGTCCAGGACAGGGGAACAATAATTCACCCCTCCACTTT. V usage is TRBV19 and J usage is TRBJ1-6; 9 positions agree with TRBD1. V trimming: 5 bases; J trimming: 5 bases; junction bases outside the gene matches: 7. The CDR3 is 16 residues long. From germline, CDR1 is LNHDA and CDR2 SQIVND (reference sequence).